The T cell receptor (beta chain) under discussion was sequenced for a study of blood T cell repertoires in COVID-19. Study processing details: Researchers report that nucleated cell counts were estimated from reference gene primer amplification. Method: immunoSEQ multiplex PCR; TCRdb's copy keeps in-frame clones and lacks some. V and J calls and clone size are those listed in that table; D and trimming were worked out from the DNA. The table lists approximately 230,000 clones, just over 85% of them singletons, with around 1.5% in the top ten. Per germline, CDR1 SGHRS and CDR2 YFSETQ. CDR3 length equals 15 residues. V lost 9 bases, J lost 1 base, and 10 bases stayed unmatched.

The chain joins TRBV5-1 to TRBJ1-1; 9 bases align to TRBD1. The origin of this receptor is an elderly man with acute or convalescent COVID-19. What was sequenced was peripheral blood. The CDR3 here is CATKSGTGKNTEAFF. The DNA for the CDR3 is TGCGCCACCAAATCGGGGACAGGGAAGAACACTGAAGCTTTCTTT.